The sequence of this T cell receptor (beta chain) was determined in a study of blood T cell repertoires in COVID-19. Method: immunoSEQ multiplex PCR; TCRdb's copy keeps in-frame clones and lacks some. The data hold 200,000 to 250,000 clones, with about 87% observed a single time. Participants were aged about 18 to 89 years, lived in about 26 US areas, and enrolled virtually. Participants had their cohort set by participant-reported clinical history. CDR1 SNHLY and CDR2 FYNNEI come from the germline V gene. The ends were cut back, 4 bases at V and 8 bases at J, with 11 bases in the middle. This CDR3 region has 12 residues.

This TCR was recovered from a man in his fifties who had been exposed to COVID-19. The sample taken for sequencing was PBMCs or T cells enriched from blood (not recorded which). This chain connects TRBV2 to TRBJ1-2, with no clear D. DNA for the CDR3: TGTGCCAGCAGTGTAGAGGGTTTGGGCTACACCTTC. Amino acids: CASSVEGLGYTF.